The entry that follows covers one TCR beta chain sequence. What it recognizes is unknown. The V gene's germline CDR1 is SGHRS and CDR2 YFSETQ. The J segment lost 4 bases and the V segment lost 2 bases, leaving 3 bases of the junction unmatched. The CDR3 is 15 amino acids. It was at deep level that the assay was run. The protocol was immunoSEQ multiplex PCR, while the TCRdb copy is restricted to in-frame clones and leaves out a portion. This table has 2,500,000 or so clones, 80% to 95% appearing once. The source of the sample is a study of shared clonotypes between healthy human individuals. Overall study findings and caveats: Larger estimated richness was generally seen in naive subsets than in memory subsets.

This TCR came from a man aged 18 to 29 in good health. Some clones in this sample may be carry-over from other donors' samples. The gene calls are TRBV5-1 and TRBJ2-3; 11 bases line up with TRBD2. The sequenced material came from naive CD4+ T cells from PBMCs. The sample's subset: CD45RA+ positively selected. The CDR3 coding sequence is TGCGCCAGCAGCTTAATAGCGGGAGGGCCAGATACGCAGTATTTT. This translates into CASSLIAGGPDTQYF.